This TCR beta chain stems from a study of quantifying T cell responses using KT2 cells. About the study: TCR alpha and beta constant-region primers primed reverse transcription of RNA.

This clonotype was recorded a few times. V gave up 4 bases and J gave up 11 bases; unmatched junction bases: 6. This CDR3 has 14 residues. CDR1 and CDR2 from the germline V gene are LGHNA and YNFKEQ. The cDNA 3' end received a ligated oligonucleotide with a UMI. First-round PCR used around 4 cycles and beta primers RC1.1 and RC1.2 covering TRBC1 and TRBC2. TCRdb reanalysed the UMI-ligation and nested PCR reads using MiXCR and keeps one entry per CDR3 protein. The sample has some 48,000 distinct CDR3 sequences, around a tenth seen once. The specimen was PBMCs spiked with cells of the T cell clone KT2. The V and J genes are TRBV4-2 and TRBJ1-4, with 11 bases fitting TRBD1. The sequence derives from a human donor. CDR3 loop: CASSLRTGGEKLFF. The CDR3 DNA reads TGTGCCAGCAGCCTAAGGACAGGGGGCGAGAAACTGTTTTTT.